These T cell receptor beta chains were read from a single sample in a study of T cells in Graves' hyperthyroidism and ophthalmopathy. Via MiXCR, TCRdb re-called the multiplex PCR reads, giving one row per CDR3 protein. Here the sample spans 500,000 to 800,000 distinct CDR3 sequences, over 40% being singletons. The source material was peripheral blood or thyroid tissue (not recorded which). The receptors come from an adult man with Graves' disease, either hyperthyroidism or ophthalmopathy (not recorded which). Each CDR3 is given with its conserved first and last residue. D genes are given only for firm matches. Clone size, where shown, is once, few, many, or a class for clones that have expanded.

J gene,V gene,clone size,D gene,CDR3 DNA,CDR3 protein
TRBJ1-5,TRBV7-9,few,-,TGTGCCAGCAGCTTGGACTGGAATCAGCCCCAGCATTTT,CASSLDWNQPQHF
TRBJ1-2,TRBV5-1,-,-,TGCGCCAGCAGCTTTACAGGGACTACTAACTATGGCTACACCTTC,CASSFTGTTNYGYTF
TRBJ2-7,TRBV29-1,many,TRBD1,TGCAGCGTTGGACAGGGAGACTCCTACGAGCAGTACTTC,CSVGQGDSYEQYF
TRBJ1-3,TRBV7-9,once,TRBD1,TGTGCCATCCTAAGGACAGGCTCTGGAAACACCATATATTTT,CAILRTGSGNTIYF
TRBJ2-7,TRBV12-3/TRBV12-4,few,-,TGTGCCAGCAGTTTAAAAGCCTCCTACGAGCAGTACTTC,CASSLKASYEQYF
TRBJ2-6,TRBV3-1,-,-,TGTGCCAGCATGGACTCTGGGGCCAACGTCCTGACTTTC,CASMDSGANVLTF
TRBJ1-1,TRBV11-2,-,-,TGTGCCAGCAGCCAAACAGGGCGTGAAGCTTTCTTT,CASSQTGREAFF
TRBJ1-6,TRBV25-1,once,-,TGTGCCAGCTCGACCGGGCCCGACGTTAATTCGCCCCTCCACTTT,CASSTGPDVNSPLHF
TRBJ1-6,TRBV7-9,once,-,TGTGCCAGCAGCTTAGCATACCGGCCGGGGGCCCTCCACTTT,CASSLAYRPGALHF
TRBJ2-5,TRBV15,-,TRBD1,TGTGCCACCAGCAACAGGGACAGGGAGGAGACCCAGTACTTC,CATSNRDREETQYF
TRBJ1-5,TRBV10-3,-,-,TGTGCCATCGGGCGACAGGAGATCTACGAGCATTTT,CAIGRQEIYEHF
TRBJ1-5,TRBV7-3,many,TRBD1,TGTGCCAGCAGCCAGGGGGTAGGGTTACCCCAGCATTTT,CASSQGVGLPQHF
TRBJ1-3,TRBV5-1,-,TRBD1,TGCGCCAGCAGCTTGAGGACAGGGTATGGCACCATATATTTT,CASSLRTGYGTIYF
TRBJ2-7,TRBV7-9,few,-,TGTGCCAGCAGCTTACTTTTGGGTAACTCCTACGAGCAGTACTTC,CASSLLLGNSYEQYF
TRBJ2-7,TRBV15,many,-,TGTGCCACCAGTCACGCAAATGCGGACGAGCAGTACTTC,CATSHANADEQYF
TRBJ2-7,TRBV29-1,-,-,TGCAGCGTTGGGTTGGGTCGGGAGCAGTACTTC,CSVGLGREQYF
TRBJ2-7,TRBV29-1,-,TRBD2,TGCAGCGTTGGGGGACAGCCGGGACTAGCGGGACTCGAGCAGTACTTC,CSVGGQPGLAGLEQYF
TRBJ2-7,TRBV20-1,-,-,TGCAGTGCTAGATCCCCCAGCGGGTCCTACGAGCAGTACTTC,CSARSPSGSYEQYF
TRBJ1-4,TRBV10-3,-,-,TGTGCCATCAGTCTGGGACCCGCAAATGAAAAACTGTTTTTT,CAISLGPANEKLFF
TRBJ1-1,TRBV15,many,-,TGTGCCACCAGCGGCGGAGGGTTAGGGATGAACACTGAAGCTTTCTTT,CATSGGGLGMNTEAFF
TRBJ2-2,TRBV20-1,-,TRBD1,TGCAGTGCTCTCCGCCCTGACAGGGTTCTTTCTAACACCGGGGAGCTGTTTTTT,CSALRPDRVLSNTGELFF
TRBJ2-2,TRBV19,few,TRBD2,TGTGCCAGTAGTACCCTGGGACTAGCGGGTCGCCCCGGGGAGCTGTTTTTT,CASSTLGLAGRPGELFF
TRBJ2-2,TRBV7-9,-,-,TGTGCCAGCAGCCAAGATACGAACAGGGCGAACACCGGGGAGCTGTTTTTT,CASSQDTNRANTGELFF
TRBJ1-4,TRBV29-1,-,TRBD1,TGCAGCCTTGGTTCAGGGGGCGATGAAAAACTGTTTTTT,CSLGSGGDEKLFF
TRBJ1-5,TRBV12-3/TRBV12-4,many,-,TGTGCCAGCAGTTCCCTTATCAATCAGCCCCAGCATTTT,CASSSLINQPQHF
TRBJ1-6,TRBV7-8,many,-,TGTGCCAGCAGCTTAGAAGGGGTAACGGTGCAATCACCCCTCCACTTT,CASSLEGVTVQSPLHF
TRBJ1-2,TRBV6-5,many,-,TGTGCCAGCATCAAGCAGCAGGGACTGTCTTCTGGCTACACCTTC,CASIKQQGLSSGYTF
TRBJ1-2,TRBV7-9,-,-,TGTGCCAGCGCCCCCGAGGGAGGAGATTATGGCTACACCTTC,CASAPEGGDYGYTF
TRBJ1-3,TRBV29-1,many,-,TGCAGCGTTGCTCGGGGGGCTGGAAACACCATATATTTT,CSVARGAGNTIYF
TRBJ2-7,TRBV20-1,-,-,TGCAGTGCTAGATGGCCGAGCTCCTACGAGCAGTACTTC,CSARWPSSYEQYF
TRBJ1-5,TRBV24-1,-,-,TGTGCCACGGCCCAGGGTGGAAGCAATCAGCCCCAGCATTTT,CATAQGGSNQPQHF
TRBJ1-6,TRBV7-9,many,-,TGTGCCAGCAGCTTACAGTACTATAATTCACCCCTCCACTTT,CASSLQYYNSPLHF
TRBJ2-5,TRBV19,few,-,TGTGCCAGTAGTATTGGGGGTTTCCAAGAGACCCAGTACTTC,CASSIGGFQETQYF
TRBJ1-2,TRBV24-1,-,-,TGTGCCACCGGGAACGATGGCTACACCTTC,CATGNDGYTF
TRBJ1-5,TRBV14,many,-,TGTGCCAGCAGCTTCGCTCAGTCGCCCCAGCATTTT,CASSFAQSPQHF
TRBJ2-6,TRBV20-1,-,-,TGCAGTGCCCACGGGTCCTCTGGGGCCAACGTCCTGACTTTC,CSAHGSSGANVLTF
TRBJ1-5,TRBV9,-,TRBD1,TGTGCCAGCAGCGAGGGGACAGGGGGTGGCAATCAGCCCCAGCATTTT,CASSEGTGGGNQPQHF
TRBJ2-7,TRBV6-5,-,-,TGTGCCAGCAGTTACAGCGGGACATCCTACGAGCAGTACTTC,CASSYSGTSYEQYF
TRBJ1-2,TRBV19,-,-,TGTGCCACCAAGACATCTAACTATGGCTACACCTTC,CATKTSNYGYTF
TRBJ2-2,TRBV7-2,many,TRBD2,TGTGCCAGCAGCGCTAGGGCGGGGGGTAACACCGGGGAGCTGTTTTTT,CASSARAGGNTGELFF
TRBJ1-1,TRBV7-9,-,-,TGTGCCAGCAGCTTGGTGATCTACGGGAACACTGAAGCTTTCTTT,CASSLVIYGNTEAFF
TRBJ1-5,TRBV10-3,-,TRBD1,TGTGCCATCACCGCCCGATGGGGGACAGGGAATCAGCCCCAGCATTTT,CAITARWGTGNQPQHF
TRBJ1-1,TRBV7-9,many,TRBD1,TGTGCCAGCAGTTTAACGACAGGGGGAAAAACTGAAGCTTTCTTT,CASSLTTGGKTEAFF
TRBJ1-2,TRBV7-9,-,TRBD1,TGTGCCAGCAGCACCCGGGAGACAGGGGATGGCTACACCTTC,CASSTRETGDGYTF
TRBJ1-4,TRBV9,-,-,TGTGCCAGCGGCGGACCGAACTGGGAAAAACTGTTTTTT,CASGGPNWEKLFF
TRBJ2-5,TRBV10-3,-,TRBD1,TGTGCCATCAGTTACTCGGCCGGGACAGGAGAGACCCAGTACTTC,CAISYSAGTGETQYF
TRBJ2-7,TRBV15,-,-,TGTGCCACCAGCAGGCAGGGGACCTACGAGCAGTACTTC,CATSRQGTYEQYF
TRBJ1-5,TRBV7-2,-,TRBD1,TGTGCCAGCAGCTTGGCATACAGGGGAAATCAGCCCCAGCATTTT,CASSLAYRGNQPQHF
TRBJ1-2,TRBV10-3,-,TRBD1,TGTGCCATCAGTGCCGACAGGGTCGGTGGCTACACCTTC,CAISADRVGGYTF